This T cell receptor beta chain was retrieved from a study of blood T cell repertoires in COVID-19. Patients of the Seattle cohort, enrolled during active infection, were followed longitudinally. Per germline, CDR1 MNHNY and CDR2 SVGAGI (reference sequence). Trimming removed 2 bases from V and 6 bases from J, with 17 bases in between. The CDR3 covers 16 residues. Authors' data handling: Reference gene primer amplification gave estimated nucleated cell counts. Sequencing was performed with immunoSEQ multiplex PCR; in TCRdb, only in-frame clones are kept and a portion is missing. The DNA was the basis for D and trimming; V, J and clone size are from that table. The sample has tens of thousands of clones; roughly 88% are singletons.

This clonotype originated in a woman of 80 years or more with COVID-19, enrolled during active disease. Sequencing input: peripheral blood. V is TRBV6-6 and J is TRBJ1-5; TRBD1 is a possible D gene (6 bases). The DNA of the CDR3 is TGTGCCAGCAGTTACGCGACAGGCATGACGGGTCAGCCCCAGCATTTT. This encodes CASSYATGMTGQPQHF.